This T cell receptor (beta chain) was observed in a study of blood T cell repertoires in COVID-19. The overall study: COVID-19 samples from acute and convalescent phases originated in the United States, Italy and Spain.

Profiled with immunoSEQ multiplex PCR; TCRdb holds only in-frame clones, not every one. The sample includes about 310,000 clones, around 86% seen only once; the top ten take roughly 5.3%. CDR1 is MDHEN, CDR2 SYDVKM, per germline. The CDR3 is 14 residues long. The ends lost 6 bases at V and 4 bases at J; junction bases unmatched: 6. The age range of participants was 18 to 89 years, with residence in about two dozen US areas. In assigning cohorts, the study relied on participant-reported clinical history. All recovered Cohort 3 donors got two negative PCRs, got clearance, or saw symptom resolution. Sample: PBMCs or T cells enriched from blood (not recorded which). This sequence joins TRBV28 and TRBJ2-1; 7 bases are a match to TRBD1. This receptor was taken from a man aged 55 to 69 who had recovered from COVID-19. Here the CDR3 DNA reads TGTGCCAGCAGCAAACCGGGACAGTACAATGAGCAGTTCTTC. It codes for CASSKPGQYNEQFF.